This T cell receptor (beta chain) was obtained from a study of cytomegalovirus exposure and HLA in healthy donors. Across the study: For the approximately 410 genotyped donors, over 80% fell within the Caucasian-associated ancestry cluster. Study results and limitations: In vitro confirmation showed a few CMV-associated chains to be CMV antigen specific. Available immune exposure information covered CMV serostatus only.

Of note for this clone: No antigen is known for it.

The CDR3 runs to 15 residues. The germline gives CDR1 SNHLY, CDR2 FYNNEI. V was pared by 2 bases and J by 4 bases, with 12 bases between. PCR employed 60 Vbeta and 13 Jbeta primers. Per the original methods: In a later analysis, the count reached about 75 million unique TCR beta chains, with 10 million to 14 million shared. Using immunoSEQ multiplex PCR, the repertoire was profiled, and TCRdb retains in-frame clones only, with some absent. V, J and clone size are those of that table, while D and trimming were read from the DNA. Found here are approximately 100,000 clones, roughly 72% of them singletons; the top ten hold around 5%.

The chain recombines TRBV2 with TRBJ1-5; D remains unclear. This TCR was sampled from a young woman in good health and CMV-seropositive. Material for sequencing was PBMCs. The CDR3 reads CASSEWGGPNQPQHF. The CDR3 DNA is TGTGCCAGCAGTGAATGGGGAGGGCCAAATCAGCCCCAGCATTTT.